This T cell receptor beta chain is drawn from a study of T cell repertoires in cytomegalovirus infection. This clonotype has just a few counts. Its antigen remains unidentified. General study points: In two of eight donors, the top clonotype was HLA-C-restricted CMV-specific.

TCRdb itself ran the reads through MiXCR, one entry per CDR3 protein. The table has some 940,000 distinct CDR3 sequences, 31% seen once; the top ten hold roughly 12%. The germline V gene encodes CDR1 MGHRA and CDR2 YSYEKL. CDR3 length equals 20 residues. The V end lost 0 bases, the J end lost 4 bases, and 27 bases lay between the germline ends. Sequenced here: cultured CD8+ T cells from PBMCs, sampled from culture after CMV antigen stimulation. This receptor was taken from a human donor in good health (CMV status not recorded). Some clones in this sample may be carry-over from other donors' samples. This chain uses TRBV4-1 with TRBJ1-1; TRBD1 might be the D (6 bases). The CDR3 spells CASSQDRSPDWAGVGTEAFF. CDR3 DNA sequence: TGCGCCAGCAGCCAAGATCGCTCGCCCGATTGGGCAGGGGTTGGCACTGAAGCTTTCTTT.